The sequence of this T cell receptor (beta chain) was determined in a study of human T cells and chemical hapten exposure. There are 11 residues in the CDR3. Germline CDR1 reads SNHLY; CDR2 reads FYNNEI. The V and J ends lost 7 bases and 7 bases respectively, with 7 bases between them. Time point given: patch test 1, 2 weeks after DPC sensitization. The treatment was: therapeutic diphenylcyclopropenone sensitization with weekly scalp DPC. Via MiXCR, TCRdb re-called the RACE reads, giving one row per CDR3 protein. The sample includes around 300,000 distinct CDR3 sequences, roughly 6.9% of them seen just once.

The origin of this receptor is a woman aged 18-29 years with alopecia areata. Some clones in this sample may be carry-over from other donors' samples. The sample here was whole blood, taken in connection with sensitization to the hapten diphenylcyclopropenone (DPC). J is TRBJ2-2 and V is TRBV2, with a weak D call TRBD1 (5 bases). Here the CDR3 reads CASTTVGELFF. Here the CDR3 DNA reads TGTGCCAGCACGACAGTCGGGGAGCTGTTTTTT.